This T cell receptor beta chain originates from a study of T cell responses to AZD1222 COVID-19 vaccine. Libraries were prepared by immunoSEQ multiplex PCR; TCRdb keeps only in-frame clonotypes and omits some of them. This table holds about 160,000 clones, nearly 90% found once. Study-wide results and limits: Close to half of all spike-specific TCRs reportedly target regions of the variants that are unmutated. In a largely white British group with more females than males, clonal diversity was possibly underestimated. Baseline serology detected seropositivity in only six or seven AZD1222 recipients.

Germline-derived CDR1 and CDR2 are SGHTA and FQGNSA. The CDR3 consists of 14 residues. Remarks on this clone: Antigen specificity is unknown. A junction boundary mismatches the germline segment, possibly from a read error.

The source of this sequence is an adult in good health. This material consisted of peripheral blood, taken on day 0 of AZD1222 vaccination. This rearrangement joins TRBV7-2 to TRBJ1-1; TRBD1 is a possible D gene (5 bases). The CDR3 loop reads CSSSPAGVNTEAFF. The CDR3, as DNA: TGTTCCAGCAGCCCCGCGGGGGTAAACACTGAAGCTTTCTTT.